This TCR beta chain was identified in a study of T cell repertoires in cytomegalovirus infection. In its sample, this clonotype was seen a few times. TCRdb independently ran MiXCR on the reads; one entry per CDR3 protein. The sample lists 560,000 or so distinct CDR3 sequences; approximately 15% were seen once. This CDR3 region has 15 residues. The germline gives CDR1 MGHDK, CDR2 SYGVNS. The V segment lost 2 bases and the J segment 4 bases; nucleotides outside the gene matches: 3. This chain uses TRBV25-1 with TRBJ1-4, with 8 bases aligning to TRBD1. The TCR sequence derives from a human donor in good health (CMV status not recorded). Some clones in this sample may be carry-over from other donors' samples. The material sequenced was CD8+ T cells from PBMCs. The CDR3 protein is CASSEGQGFNEKLFF. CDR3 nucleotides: TGTGCCAGCAGTGAAGGACAGGGTTTTAATGAAAAACTGTTTTTT.